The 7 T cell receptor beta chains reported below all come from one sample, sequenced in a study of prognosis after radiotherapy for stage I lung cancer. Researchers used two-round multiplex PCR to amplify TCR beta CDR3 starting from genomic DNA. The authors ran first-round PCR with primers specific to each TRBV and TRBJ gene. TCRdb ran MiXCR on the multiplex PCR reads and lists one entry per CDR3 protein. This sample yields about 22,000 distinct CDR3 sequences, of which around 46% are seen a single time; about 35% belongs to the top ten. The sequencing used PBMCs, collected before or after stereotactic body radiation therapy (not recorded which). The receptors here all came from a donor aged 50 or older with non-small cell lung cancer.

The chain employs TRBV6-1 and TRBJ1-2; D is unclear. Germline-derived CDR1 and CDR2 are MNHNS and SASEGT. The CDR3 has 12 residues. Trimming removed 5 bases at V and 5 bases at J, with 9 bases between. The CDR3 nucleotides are TGTGCCAGCAGTCGCCACGGGTATGGCTACACCTTC. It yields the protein CASSRHGYGYTF.

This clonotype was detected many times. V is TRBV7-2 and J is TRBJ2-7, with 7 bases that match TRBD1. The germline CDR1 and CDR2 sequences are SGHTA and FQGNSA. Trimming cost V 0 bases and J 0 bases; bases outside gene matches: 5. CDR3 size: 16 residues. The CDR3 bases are TGTGCCAGCAGCTTAGCAGGGGGCCTAAGCTCCTACGAGCAGTACTTC. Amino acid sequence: CASSLAGGLSSYEQYF.

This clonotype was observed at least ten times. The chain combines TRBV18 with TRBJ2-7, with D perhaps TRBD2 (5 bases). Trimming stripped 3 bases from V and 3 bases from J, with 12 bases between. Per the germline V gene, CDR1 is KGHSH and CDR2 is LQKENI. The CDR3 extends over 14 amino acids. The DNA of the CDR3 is TGTGCCAGCTCACCCACTAGTGGCTACTACGAGCAGTACTTC. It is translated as CASSPTSGYYEQYF.

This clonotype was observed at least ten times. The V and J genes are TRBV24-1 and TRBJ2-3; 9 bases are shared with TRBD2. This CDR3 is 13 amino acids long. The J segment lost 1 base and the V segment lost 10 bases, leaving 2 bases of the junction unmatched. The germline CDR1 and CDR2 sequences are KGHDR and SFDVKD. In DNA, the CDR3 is TGTGCCACACGCGGGGGGGGCACAGATACGCAGTATTTT. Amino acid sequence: CATRGGGTDTQYF.

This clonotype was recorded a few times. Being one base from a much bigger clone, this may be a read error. The DNA of the CDR3 is TGTGCCAGCAGCGGTTCCACGAGAAGTAAGGAGACCCAGTACTTC. Translation gives CASSGSTRSKETQYF. The J gene is TRBJ2-5, the V gene TRBV6-2 or TRBV6-3; D gene unclear. Germline V gene sequence: CDR1 MNHEY, CDR2 SVGEGT. V was clipped by 6 bases and J by 5 bases, with 19 bases between them. This CDR3 has 15 amino acids.

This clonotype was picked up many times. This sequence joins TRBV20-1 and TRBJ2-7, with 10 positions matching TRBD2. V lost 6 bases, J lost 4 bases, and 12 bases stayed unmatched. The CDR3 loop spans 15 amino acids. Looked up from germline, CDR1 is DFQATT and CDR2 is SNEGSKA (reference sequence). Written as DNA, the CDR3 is TGCAGTGCCCGAAAACGCCTAGCGGGAGTGTACGAGCAGTACTTC. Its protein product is CSARKRLAGVYEQYF.

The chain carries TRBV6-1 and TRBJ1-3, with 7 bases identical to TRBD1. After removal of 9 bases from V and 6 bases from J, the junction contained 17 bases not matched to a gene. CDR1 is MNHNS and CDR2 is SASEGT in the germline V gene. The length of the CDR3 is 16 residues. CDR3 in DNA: TGTGCCAGAACCAGACAGGGAACAGGGGCTGTAAACACCATATATTTT. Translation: CARTRQGTGAVNTIYF.